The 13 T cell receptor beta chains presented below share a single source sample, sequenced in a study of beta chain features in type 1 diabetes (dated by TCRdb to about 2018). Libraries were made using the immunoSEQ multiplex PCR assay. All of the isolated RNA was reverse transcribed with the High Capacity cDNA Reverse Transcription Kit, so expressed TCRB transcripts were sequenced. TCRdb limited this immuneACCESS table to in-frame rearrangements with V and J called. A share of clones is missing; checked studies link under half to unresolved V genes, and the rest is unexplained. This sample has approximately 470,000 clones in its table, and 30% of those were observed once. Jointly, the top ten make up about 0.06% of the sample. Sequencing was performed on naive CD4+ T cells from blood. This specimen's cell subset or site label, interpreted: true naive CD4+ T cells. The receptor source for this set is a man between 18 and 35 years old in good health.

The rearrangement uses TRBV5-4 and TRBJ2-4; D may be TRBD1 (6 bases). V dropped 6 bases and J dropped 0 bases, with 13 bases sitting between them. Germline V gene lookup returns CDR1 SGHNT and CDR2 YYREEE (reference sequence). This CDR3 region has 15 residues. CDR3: CASTTGNLAKNIQYF. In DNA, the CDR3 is TGTGCCAGCACCACAGGGAATCTAGCCAAAAACATTCAGTACTTC.

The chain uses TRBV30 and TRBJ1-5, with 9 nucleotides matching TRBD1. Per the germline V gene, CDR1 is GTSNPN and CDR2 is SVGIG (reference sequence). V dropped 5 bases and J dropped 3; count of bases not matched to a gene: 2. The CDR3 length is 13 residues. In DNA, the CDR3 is TGTGCCTGGGAACAGGGGGCCAATCAGCCCCAGCATTTT. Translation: CAWEQGANQPQHF.

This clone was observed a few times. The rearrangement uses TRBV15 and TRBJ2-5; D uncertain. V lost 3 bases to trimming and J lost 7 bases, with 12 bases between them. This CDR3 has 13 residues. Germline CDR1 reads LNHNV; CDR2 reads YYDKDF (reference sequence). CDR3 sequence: CATSREPFGTQYF. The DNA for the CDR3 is TGTGCCACCAGCAGGGAGCCTTTCGGGACCCAGTACTTC.

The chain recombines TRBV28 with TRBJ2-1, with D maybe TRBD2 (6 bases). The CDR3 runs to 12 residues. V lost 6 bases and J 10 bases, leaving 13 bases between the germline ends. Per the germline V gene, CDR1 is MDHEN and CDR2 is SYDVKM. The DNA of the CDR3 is TGTGCCAGCAGCCCGGCGGGGCGGGAGCAGTTCTTC. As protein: CASSPAGREQFF.

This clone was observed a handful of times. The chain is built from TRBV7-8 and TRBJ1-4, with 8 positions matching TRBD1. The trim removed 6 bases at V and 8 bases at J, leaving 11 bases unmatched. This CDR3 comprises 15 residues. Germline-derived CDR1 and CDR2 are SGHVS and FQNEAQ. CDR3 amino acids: CASSYTGTGTEKLFF. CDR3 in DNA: TGTGCCAGCAGTTATACCGGGACAGGCACCGAAAAACTGTTTTTT.

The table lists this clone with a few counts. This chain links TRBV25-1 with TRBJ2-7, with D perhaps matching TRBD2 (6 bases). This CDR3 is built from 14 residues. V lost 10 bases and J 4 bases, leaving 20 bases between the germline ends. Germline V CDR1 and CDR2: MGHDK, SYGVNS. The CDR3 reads CATSSSAVKYEQYF. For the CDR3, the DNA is TGTGCCACCTCATCTAGCGCTGTGAAGTACGAGCAGTACTTC.

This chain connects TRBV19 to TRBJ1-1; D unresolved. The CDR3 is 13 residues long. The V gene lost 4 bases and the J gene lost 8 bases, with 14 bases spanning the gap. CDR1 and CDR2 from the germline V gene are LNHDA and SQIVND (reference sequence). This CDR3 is CASSSLERWEAFF. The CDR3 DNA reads TGTGCCAGTAGTAGTCTCGAAAGGTGGGAAGCTTTCTTT. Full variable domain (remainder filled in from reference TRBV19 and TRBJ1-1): DGGITQSPKYLFRKEGQNVTLSCEQNLNHDAMYWYRQDPGQGLRLIYYSQIVNDFQKGDIAEGYSVSREKKESFPLTVTSAQKNPTAFYLCASSSLERWEAFFGQGTRLTVV.

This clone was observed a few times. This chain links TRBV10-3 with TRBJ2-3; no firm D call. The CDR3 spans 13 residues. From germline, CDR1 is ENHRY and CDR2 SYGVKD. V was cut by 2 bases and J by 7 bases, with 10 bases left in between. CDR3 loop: CAISESQLYTQYF. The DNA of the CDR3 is TGTGCCATCAGTGAGAGCCAACTATATACGCAGTATTTT.

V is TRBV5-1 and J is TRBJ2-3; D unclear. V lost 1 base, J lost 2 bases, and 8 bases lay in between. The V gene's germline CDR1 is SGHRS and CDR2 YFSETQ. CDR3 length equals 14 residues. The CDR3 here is CASSLTYFTDTQYF. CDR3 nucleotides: TGCGCCAGCAGCTTGACCTACTTCACAGATACGCAGTATTTT.

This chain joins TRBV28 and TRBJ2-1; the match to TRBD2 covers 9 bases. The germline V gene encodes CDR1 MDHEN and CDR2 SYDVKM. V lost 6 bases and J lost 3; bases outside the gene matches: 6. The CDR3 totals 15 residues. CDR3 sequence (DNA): TGTGCCAGCAGGGTAGCGGGAGCCTTCTACAATGAGCAGTTCTTC. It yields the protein CASRVAGAFYNEQFF. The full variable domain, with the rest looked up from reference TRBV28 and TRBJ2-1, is DVKVTQSSRYLVKRTGEKVFLECVQDMDHENMFWYRQDPGLGLRLIYFSYDVKMKEKGDIPEGYSVSREKKERFSLILESASTNQTSMYLCASRVAGAFYNEQFFGPGTRLTVL.

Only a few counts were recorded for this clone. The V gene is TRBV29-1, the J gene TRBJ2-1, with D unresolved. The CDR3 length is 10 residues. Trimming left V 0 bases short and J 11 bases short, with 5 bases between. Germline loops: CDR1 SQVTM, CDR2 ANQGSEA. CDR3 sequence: CSVEERQQFF. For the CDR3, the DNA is TGCAGCGTTGAAGAACGGCAGCAGTTCTTC.

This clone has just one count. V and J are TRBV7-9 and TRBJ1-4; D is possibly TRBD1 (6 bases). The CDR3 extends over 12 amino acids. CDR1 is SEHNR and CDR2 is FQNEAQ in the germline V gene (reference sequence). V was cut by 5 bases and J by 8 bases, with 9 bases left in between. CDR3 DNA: TGTGCCAGCAGCCGAGACAGGGAAAAACTGTTTTTT. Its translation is CASSRDREKLFF.

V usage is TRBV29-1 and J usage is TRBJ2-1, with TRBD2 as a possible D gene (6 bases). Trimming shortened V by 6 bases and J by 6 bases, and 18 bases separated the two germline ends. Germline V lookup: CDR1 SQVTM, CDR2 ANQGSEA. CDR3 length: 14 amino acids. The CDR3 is CSVLMEGRGNEQFF. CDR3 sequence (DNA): TGCAGCGTCTTGATGGAGGGCCGGGGCAATGAGCAGTTCTTC.